What follows are 9 T cell receptor beta chains derived from one specimen sequenced in a study of molecular identifiers for immune sequencing clone quantification. TCRdb reprocessed the PCR reads with MiXCR, giving one entry per CDR3 protein. The top ten clones hold roughly 0.9% of a sample with about 640,000 distinct CDR3 sequences, just under 20% of them seen once. Sequencing was done on a sample of naive CD8+ T cells from blood, with Jurkat cell RNA spiked in. Subset noted: FACS-sorted CD8+CD4-CCR7+CD45RA+ naive T cells. The receptors here all came from a human donor in good health. Some libraries in this study had Jurkat cell RNA spiked in.

A note on this clonotype: Given a much more abundant clone one base away, this may be a read error. The chain recombines TRBV7-9 with TRBJ2-1; the match to TRBD2 covers 8 bases. The V segment lost 5 bases and the J segment 6 bases; nucleotides outside the gene matches: 9. Germline-derived CDR1 and CDR2 are SEHNR and FQNEAQ (reference sequence). The CDR3 length is 15 residues. CDR3 DNA: TGTGCCAGCAGCCAACTAGCGGAAGCCTGCAATGAGCAGTTCTTC. Amino acid sequence: CASSQLAEACNEQFF.

This clonotype appeared many times. This chain uses TRBV4-3 with TRBJ2-3, with D unresolved. CDR1 LGHNA and CDR2 YSLEER come from the germline V gene. V gave up 4 bases and J gave up 1 base, with 9 bases separating them. The CDR3 is 14 residues long. The CDR3 loop is CASSPGPGTDTQYF. The CDR3 DNA reads as TGCGCCAGCAGCCCGGGCCCGGGCACAGATACGCAGTATTTT.

This clonotype was counted a few times. V is TRBV11-2 and J is TRBJ1-6; D is unresolved. V lost 0 bases and J lost 9, with 15 bases in between. CDR3 length equals 16 residues. Germline V lookup: CDR1 SGHAT, CDR2 FQNNGV. The CDR3 protein is CASSLDSSGATSPLHF. The CDR3 nucleotides read TGTGCCAGCAGCTTAGATAGTAGCGGAGCGACTTCACCCCTCCACTTT.

The V gene is TRBV5-1, the J gene TRBJ2-2; TRBD2 matches at 8 bases. The CDR3 sequence is 17 residues long. Germline V CDR1 and CDR2: SGHRS, YFSETQ. Losses at the gene ends were 0 bases for V and 0 bases for J; bases not matched to a gene: 4. CDR3 sequence (DNA): TGCGCCAGCAGCTTGGCTAGGGGACTAGCGAACACCGGGGAGCTGTTTTTT. It yields the protein CASSLARGLANTGELFF.

There are many counts of this clonotype. DNA of the CDR3: TGCGCCAGCAGCCTAAGTCGTCTCTTCGACGAGCAGTACTTC. The encoded protein is CASSLSRLFDEQYF. The chain carries TRBV4-3 and TRBJ2-7, with D unresolved. V was shortened by 4 bases and J by 5 bases, with 15 bases between the two germline ends. In germline, CDR1 is LGHNA, CDR2 YSLEER. The CDR3 is 14 amino acids.

This clonotype has at least ten counts. The V gene is TRBV6-6, the J gene TRBJ2-2; D not certain. V was clipped by 0 bases and J by 2 bases, with 13 bases between them. CDR1 and CDR2 from the germline V gene are MNHNY and SVGAGI (reference sequence). There are 17 residues in the CDR3. The CDR3 sequence: CASSYSFGPSNTGELFF. CDR3 nucleotide sequence: TGTGCCAGCAGTTACTCGTTTGGGCCATCTAACACCGGGGAGCTGTTTTTT.

The chain joins TRBV4-1 to TRBJ2-2; 8 nucleotides agree with TRBD1. The germline V gene encodes CDR1 MGHRA and CDR2 YSYEKL. The CDR3 sequence is 18 residues long. V shed 4 bases and J 0 bases; nucleotides not matched to a gene: 10. The CDR3 loop is CASSPRTGPEANTGELFF. CDR3 DNA: TGCGCCAGCAGCCCTAGGACAGGGCCGGAAGCGAACACCGGGGAGCTGTTTTTT.

About this clonotype: With a much larger clone just one base away, this may be a read error. The genes are TRBV7-9 and TRBJ1-1; D uncertain. The CDR3 runs 12 residues. Germline V gene data show CDR1 as SEHNR and CDR2 as FQNEAQ (reference sequence). CDR3 DNA: TGTGCCAGCAGCCAAGGTAGCATTGAAGCTCTCTTT. It codes for CASSQGSIEALF.

Ten or more counts support this clonotype. The V gene is TRBV4-1, the J gene TRBJ2-7; TRBD2 aligns across 9 bases. The trim removed 1 base at V and 1 base at J, leaving 2 bases unmatched. The CDR3 has 15 residues. From germline, CDR1 is MGHRA and CDR2 YSYEKL. As DNA, the CDR3 is TGCGCCAGCAGCCAAGGAAGCGGGGGGTCCTACGAGCAGTACTTC. Translated: CASSQGSGGSYEQYF.